The TCR beta chain under discussion was sequenced for a study of long-term antiretroviral therapy in people with HIV. Study information: The earliest specimens came about a decade ahead of the 2015 immediate-ART recommendation. Study-level results: Pre-ART clonal expansions dominated every time point's repertoire. Gathering of blood took place between about 2003 and 2017, possibly under older ART regimens. CDR3 length ranges were narrower in HIV repertoires than in controls.

The V gene's germline CDR1 is SNHLY and CDR2 FYNNEI. After removal of 5 bases from V and 7 bases from J, the junction contained 11 bases not matched to a gene. The CDR3 is made up of 15 amino acids. With regard to this clone: The antigen is not known.

Version v3.0 of the immunoSEQ assay ran at survey level. Only in-frame clones appear in the TCRdb table, and some are missing; sequencing was by immunoSEQ multiplex PCR. This table holds around 29,000 clones, roughly 96% found once. The chain recombines TRBV2 with TRBJ1-5, with 7 bases fitting TRBD1. The sequence was collected from a man between 25 and 39 years old with HIV. The sequencing here drew on unsorted PBMCs, taken about 6.6 years after starting antiretroviral therapy. The CDR3 DNA is TGTGCCAGCAGTAGGGACAGTGGTGTAGGACAGCCCCAGCATTTT. It translates to CASSRDSGVGQPQHF.